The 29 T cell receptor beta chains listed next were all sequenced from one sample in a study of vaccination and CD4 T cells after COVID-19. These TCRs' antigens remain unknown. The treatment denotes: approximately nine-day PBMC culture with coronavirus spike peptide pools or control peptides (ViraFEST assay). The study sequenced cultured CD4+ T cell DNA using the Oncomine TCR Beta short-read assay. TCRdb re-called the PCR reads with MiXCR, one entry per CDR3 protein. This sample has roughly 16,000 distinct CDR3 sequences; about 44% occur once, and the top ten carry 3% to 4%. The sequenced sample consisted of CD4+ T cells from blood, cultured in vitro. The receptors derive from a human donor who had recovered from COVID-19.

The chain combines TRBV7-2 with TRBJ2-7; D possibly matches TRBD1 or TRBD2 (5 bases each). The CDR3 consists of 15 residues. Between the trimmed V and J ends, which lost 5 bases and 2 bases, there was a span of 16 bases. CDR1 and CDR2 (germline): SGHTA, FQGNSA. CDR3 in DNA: TGTGCCAGCAGCCCCCTTGGGGCGGGTCCCTACGAGCAGTACTTC. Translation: CASSPLGAGPYEQYF. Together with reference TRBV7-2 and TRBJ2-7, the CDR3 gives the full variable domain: GAGVSQSPSNKVTEKGKDVELRCDPISGHTALYWYRQSLGQGLEFLIYFQGNSAPDKSGLPSDRFSAERTGGSVSTLTIQRTQQEDSAVYLCASSPLGAGPYEQYFGPGTRLTVT.

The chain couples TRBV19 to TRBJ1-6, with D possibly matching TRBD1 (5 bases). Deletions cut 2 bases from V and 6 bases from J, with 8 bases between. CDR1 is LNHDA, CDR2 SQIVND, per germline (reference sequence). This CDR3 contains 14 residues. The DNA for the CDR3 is TGTGCCAGTAGTATATTTGGGACTAATTCACCCCTCCACTTT. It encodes CASSIFGTNSPLHF.

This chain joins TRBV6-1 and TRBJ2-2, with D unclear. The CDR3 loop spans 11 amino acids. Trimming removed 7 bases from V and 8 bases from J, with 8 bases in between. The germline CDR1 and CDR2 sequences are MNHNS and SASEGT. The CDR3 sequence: CASIRAGELFF. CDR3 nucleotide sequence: TGTGCCAGCATCCGGGCAGGGGAGCTGTTTTTT.

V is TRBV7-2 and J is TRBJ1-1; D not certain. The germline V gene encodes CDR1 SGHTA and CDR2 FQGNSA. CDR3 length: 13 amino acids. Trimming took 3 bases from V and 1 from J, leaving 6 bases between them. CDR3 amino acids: CASSFMANTEAFF. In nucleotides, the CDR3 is TGTGCCAGCAGCTTTATGGCGAACACTGAAGCTTTCTTT.

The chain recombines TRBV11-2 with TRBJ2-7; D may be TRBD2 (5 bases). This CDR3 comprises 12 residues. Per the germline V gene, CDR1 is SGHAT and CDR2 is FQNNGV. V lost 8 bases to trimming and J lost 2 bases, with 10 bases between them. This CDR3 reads CASRGGTYEQYF. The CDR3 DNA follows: TGTGCCAGCCGGGGTGGTACCTACGAGCAGTACTTC.

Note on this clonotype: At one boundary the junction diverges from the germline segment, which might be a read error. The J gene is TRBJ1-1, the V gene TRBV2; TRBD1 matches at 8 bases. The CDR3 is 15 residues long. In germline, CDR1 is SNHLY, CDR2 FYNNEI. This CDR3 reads CASRGDRNTNAEAFF. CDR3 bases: TGTGCCAGCAGGGGGGACAGGAACACGAACGCTGAAGCTTTCTTT.

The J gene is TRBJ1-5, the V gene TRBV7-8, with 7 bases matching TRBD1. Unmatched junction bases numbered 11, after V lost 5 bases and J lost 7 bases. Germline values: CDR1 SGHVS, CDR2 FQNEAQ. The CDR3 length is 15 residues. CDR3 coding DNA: TGTGCCAGCAGCCTTAGCGGACAGGTGGGACAGCCCCAGCATTTT. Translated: CASSLSGQVGQPQHF.

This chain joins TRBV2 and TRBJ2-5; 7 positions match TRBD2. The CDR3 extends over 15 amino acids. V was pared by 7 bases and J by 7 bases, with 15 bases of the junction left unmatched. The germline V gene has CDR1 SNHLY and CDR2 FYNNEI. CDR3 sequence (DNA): TGTGCCAGCAATTCCCAGGGCTCGGGGGGAGGGACCCAGTACTTC. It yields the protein CASNSQGSGGGTQYF.

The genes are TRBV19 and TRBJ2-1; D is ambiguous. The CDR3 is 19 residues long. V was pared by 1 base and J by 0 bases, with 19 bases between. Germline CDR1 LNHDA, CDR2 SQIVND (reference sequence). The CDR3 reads CASSIVGLGAQRSYNEQFF. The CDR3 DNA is TGTGCCAGTAGTATAGTTGGTTTAGGTGCACAGCGCTCCTACAATGAGCAGTTCTTC. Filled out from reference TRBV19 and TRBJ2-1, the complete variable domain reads DGGITQSPKYLFRKEGQNVTLSCEQNLNHDAMYWYRQDPGQGLRLIYYSQIVNDFQKGDIAEGYSVSREKKESFPLTVTSAQKNPTAFYLCASSIVGLGAQRSYNEQFFGPGTRLTVL.

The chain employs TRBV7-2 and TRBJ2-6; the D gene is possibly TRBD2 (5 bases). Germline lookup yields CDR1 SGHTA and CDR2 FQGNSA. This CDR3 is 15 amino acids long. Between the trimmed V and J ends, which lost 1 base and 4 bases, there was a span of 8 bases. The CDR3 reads CASSLGVAGANVLTF. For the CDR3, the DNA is TGTGCCAGCAGCTTAGGCGTAGCGGGGGCCAACGTCCTGACTTTC.

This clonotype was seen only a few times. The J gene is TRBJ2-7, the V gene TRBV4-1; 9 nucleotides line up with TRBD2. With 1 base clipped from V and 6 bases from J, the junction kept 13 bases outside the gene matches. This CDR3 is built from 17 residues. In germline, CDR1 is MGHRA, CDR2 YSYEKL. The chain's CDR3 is CASSQGQGGRAGFEQYF. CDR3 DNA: TGCGCCAGCAGCCAAGGCCAGGGCGGGAGGGCCGGGTTCGAGCAGTACTTC.

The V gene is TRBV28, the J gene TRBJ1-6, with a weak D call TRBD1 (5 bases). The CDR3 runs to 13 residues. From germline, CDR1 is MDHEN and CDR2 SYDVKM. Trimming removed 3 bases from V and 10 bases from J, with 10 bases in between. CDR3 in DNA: TGTGCCAGCAGTTTTAGGAGGGACTCACCCCTCCACTTT. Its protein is CASSFRRDSPLHF.

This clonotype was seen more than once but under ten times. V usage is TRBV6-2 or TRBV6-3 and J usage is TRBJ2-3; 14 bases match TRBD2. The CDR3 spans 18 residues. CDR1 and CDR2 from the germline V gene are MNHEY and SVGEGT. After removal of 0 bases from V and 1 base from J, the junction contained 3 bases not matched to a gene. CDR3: CASSYSSGLAGGTDTQYF. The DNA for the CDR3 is TGTGCCAGCAGTTACTCATCGGGACTAGCGGGAGGCACAGATACGCAGTATTTT.

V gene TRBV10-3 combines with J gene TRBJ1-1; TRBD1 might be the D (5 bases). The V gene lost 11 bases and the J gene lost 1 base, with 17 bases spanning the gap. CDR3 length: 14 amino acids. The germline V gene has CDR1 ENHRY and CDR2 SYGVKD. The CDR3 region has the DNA TGTGCCTCGACGACGGGGGAGGGGAACACTGAAGCTTTCTTT. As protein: CASTTGEGNTEAFF.

The chain's CDR3 is CASSSPGERTDTQYF. The CDR3 DNA sequence: TGTGCCAGCAGCTCACCGGGGGAGAGGACAGATACGCAGTATTTT. The V gene is TRBV12-3 or TRBV12-4, the J gene TRBJ2-3, with D tentatively TRBD2 (6 bases). V dropped 6 bases and J dropped 3 bases, with 16 bases sitting between them. The CDR3 runs to 15 residues.

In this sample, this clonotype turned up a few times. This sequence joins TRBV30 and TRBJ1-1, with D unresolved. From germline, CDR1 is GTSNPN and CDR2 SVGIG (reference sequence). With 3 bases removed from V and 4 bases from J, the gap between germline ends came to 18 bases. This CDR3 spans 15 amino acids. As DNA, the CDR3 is TGTGCCTGGAGGTCTACTCTGCGGATGGGCACTGAAGCTTTCTTT. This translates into CAWRSTLRMGTEAFF.

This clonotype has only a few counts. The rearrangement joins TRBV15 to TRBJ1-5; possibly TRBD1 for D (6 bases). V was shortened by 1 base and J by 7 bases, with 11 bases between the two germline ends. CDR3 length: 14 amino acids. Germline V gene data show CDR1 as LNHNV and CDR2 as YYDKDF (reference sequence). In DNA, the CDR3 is TGTGCCACCAGCAGAGGAGGGAGGGGGCAGCCCCAGCATTTT. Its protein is CATSRGGRGQPQHF.

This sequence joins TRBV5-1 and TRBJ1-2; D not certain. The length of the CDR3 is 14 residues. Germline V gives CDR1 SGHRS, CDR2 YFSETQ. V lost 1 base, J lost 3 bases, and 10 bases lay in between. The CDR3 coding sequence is TGCGCCAGCAGCTTGAGTACAGCTCACTATGGCTACACCTTC. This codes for CASSLSTAHYGYTF.

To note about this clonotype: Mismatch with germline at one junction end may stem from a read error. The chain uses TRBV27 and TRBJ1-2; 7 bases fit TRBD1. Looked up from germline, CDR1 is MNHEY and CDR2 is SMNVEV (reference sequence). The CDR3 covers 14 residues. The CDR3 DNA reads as TGTGCCAGCAGTTCTACAGGGGAAAGCTATGACTACACCTTC. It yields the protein CASSSTGESYDYTF.

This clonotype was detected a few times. The CDR3 loop is CASSELAGEDTQYF. The DNA for the CDR3 is TGCGCCAGCAGCGAACTAGCGGGGGAAGATACGCAGTATTTT. The V and J genes are TRBV5-1 and TRBJ2-3; TRBD2 matches at 11 bases. This CDR3 is 14 amino acids long. Germline V gene data show CDR1 as SGHRS and CDR2 as YFSETQ. The J segment lost 5 bases and the V segment lost 4 bases, leaving 3 bases of the junction unmatched.

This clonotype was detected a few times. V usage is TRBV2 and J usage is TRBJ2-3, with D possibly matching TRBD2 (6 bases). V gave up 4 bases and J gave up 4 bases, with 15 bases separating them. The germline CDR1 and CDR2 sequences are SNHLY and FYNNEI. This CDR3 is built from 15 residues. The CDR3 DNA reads TGTGCCAGCAGTGGCGATAGCGGAAGTGCAGATACGCAGTATTTT. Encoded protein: CASSGDSGSADTQYF.

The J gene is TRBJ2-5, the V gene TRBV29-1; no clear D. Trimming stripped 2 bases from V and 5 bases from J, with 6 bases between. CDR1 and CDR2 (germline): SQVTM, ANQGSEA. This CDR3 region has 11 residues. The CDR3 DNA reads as TGCAGCGTTGAACCCGGGGAGACCCAGTACTTC. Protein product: CSVEPGETQYF.

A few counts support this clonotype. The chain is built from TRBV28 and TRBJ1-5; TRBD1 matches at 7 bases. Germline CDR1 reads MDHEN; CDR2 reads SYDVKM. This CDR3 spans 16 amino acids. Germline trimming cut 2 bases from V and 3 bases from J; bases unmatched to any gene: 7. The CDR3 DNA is TGTGCCAGCAGTTTAGGGGGCAGGGGGGACAATCAGCCCCAGCATTTT. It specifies CASSLGGRGDNQPQHF.

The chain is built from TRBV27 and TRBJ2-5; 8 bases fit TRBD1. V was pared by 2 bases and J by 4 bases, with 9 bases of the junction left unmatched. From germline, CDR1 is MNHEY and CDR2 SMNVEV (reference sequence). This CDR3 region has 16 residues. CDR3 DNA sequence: TGTGCCAGCAGTTTAGAAGGGACAGGCTGGGGAGAGACCCAGTACTTC. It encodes CASSLEGTGWGETQYF.

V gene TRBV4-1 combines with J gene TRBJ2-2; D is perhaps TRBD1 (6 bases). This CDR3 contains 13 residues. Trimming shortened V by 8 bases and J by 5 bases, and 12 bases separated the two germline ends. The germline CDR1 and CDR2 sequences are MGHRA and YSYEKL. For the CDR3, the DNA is TGCGCCAGCGGCCCCCAGGGGACCGGGGAGCTGTTTTTT. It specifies CASGPQGTGELFF.

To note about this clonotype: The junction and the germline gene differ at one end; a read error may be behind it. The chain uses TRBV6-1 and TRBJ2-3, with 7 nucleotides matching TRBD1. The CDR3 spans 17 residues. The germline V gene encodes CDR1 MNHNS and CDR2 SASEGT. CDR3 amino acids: CASSQAGTATSTDTQYF. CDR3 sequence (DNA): TGTGCCAGCAGTCAAGCCGGGACAGCCACTAGCACAGATACGCAGTATTTT.

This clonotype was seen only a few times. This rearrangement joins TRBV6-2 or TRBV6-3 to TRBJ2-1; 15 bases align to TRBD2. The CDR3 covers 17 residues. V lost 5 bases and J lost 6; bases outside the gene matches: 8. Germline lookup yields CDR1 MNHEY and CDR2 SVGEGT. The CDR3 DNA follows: TGTGCCAGCAGTGGACTAGCGGGAGGGCCGCTAGCCAATGAGCAGTTCTTC. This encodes CASSGLAGGPLANEQFF.

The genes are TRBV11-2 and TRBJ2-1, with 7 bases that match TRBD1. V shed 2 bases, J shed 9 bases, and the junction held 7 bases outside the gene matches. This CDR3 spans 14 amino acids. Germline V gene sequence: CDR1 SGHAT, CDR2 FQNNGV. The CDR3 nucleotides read TGTGCCAGCAGCTTATCAGGGGGTCTTAGTGAGCAGTTCTTC. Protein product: CASSLSGGLSEQFF.

This chain's CDR3 is CAISDRQGEQPQHF. The CDR3 DNA reads TGTGCCATCAGTGACAGACAGGGGGAGCAGCCCCAGCATTTT. V is TRBV10-3 and J is TRBJ1-5, with 9 positions matching TRBD1. CDR3 size: 14 residues. Per the germline V gene, CDR1 is ENHRY and CDR2 is SYGVKD. V shed 3 bases, J shed 7 bases, and the junction held 4 bases outside the gene matches.